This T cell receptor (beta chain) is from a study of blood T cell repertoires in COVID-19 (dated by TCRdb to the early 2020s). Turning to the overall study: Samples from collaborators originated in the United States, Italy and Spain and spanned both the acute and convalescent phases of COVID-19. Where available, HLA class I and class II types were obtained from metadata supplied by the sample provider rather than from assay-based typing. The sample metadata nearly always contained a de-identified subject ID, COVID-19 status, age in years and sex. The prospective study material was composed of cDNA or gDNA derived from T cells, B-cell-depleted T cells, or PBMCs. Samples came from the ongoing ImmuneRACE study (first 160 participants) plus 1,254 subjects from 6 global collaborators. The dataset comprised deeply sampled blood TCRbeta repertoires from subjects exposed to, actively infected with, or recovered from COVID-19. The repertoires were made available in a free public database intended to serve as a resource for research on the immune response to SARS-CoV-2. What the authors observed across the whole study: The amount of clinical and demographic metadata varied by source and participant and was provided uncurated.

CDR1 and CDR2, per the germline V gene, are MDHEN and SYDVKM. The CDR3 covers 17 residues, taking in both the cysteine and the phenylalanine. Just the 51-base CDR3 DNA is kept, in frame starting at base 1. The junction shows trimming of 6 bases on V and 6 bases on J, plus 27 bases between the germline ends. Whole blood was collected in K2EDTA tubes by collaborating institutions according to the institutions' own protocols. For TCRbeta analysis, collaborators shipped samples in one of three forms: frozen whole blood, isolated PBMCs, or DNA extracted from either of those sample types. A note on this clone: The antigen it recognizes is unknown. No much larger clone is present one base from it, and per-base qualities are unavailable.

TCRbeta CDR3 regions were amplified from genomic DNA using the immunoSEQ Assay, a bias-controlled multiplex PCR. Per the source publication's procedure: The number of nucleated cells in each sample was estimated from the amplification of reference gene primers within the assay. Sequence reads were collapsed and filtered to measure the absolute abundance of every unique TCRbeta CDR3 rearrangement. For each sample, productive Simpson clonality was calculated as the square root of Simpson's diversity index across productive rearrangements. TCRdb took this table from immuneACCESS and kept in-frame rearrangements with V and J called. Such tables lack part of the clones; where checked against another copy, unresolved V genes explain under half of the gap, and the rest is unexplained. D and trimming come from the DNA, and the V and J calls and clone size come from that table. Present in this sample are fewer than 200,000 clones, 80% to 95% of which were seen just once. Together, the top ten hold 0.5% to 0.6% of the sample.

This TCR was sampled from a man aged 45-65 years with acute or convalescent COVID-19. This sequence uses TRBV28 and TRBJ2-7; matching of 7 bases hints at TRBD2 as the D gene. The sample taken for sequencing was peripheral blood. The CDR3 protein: CASREGGAAGEGLEQYF. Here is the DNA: TGTGCCAGCAGAGAGGGGGGGGCGGCGGGAGAGGGCCTCGAGCAGTACTTC.